The subject of this entry is one TCR beta chain. The data originate from a study of blood T cell repertoires in COVID-19. Across the study: Samples of COVID-19 (acute and convalescent) were obtained from the United States, Italy and Spain. Sources were T cells, B-cell-depleted T cells, or PBMCs; the material itself was cDNA or gDNA.

As originally analysed: Estimation of nucleated cell counts relied on the amplification of reference gene primers. Clones were read by immunoSEQ multiplex PCR, and TCRdb kept only the in-frame ones, dropping some. V and J calls and clone size are given by that table; D and trimming were obtained from the DNA. In the table there are some 200,000 clones, approximately 80% of which are singletons. Looked up from germline, CDR1 is SGHRS and CDR2 is YFSETQ. V lost 4 bases to trimming and J lost 1 base; unmatched junction nucleotides: 10. The CDR3 has 17 residues. This TCR was sampled from a woman of 80 years or more with COVID-19, enrolled during active disease. Sequences were obtained from peripheral blood. J is TRBJ2-7 and V is TRBV5-1, with 11 bases identical to TRBD1. CDR3 in amino acids: CASSRSPGTGGSYEQYF. In DNA form, the CDR3 reads TGCGCCAGCAGCCGAAGCCCCGGGACAGGGGGTTCCTACGAGCAGTACTTC.